A single sample gave rise to the 5 T cell receptor beta chains below, sequenced in a study of T cell changes during pregnancy in multiple sclerosis. The assay was immunoSEQ multiplex PCR, and TCRdb's table has in-frame clones only and misses some. The table has under 55,000 clones, about 92% seen once. The source material was CD4+ T cells from peripheral blood mononuclear cells, sampled in the third trimester of pregnancy. All receptors come from a female donor with multiple sclerosis, enrolled in a pregnancy study.

V usage is TRBV6-1 and J usage is TRBJ2-5, with 8 bases aligning to TRBD1. J gave up 7 bases and V 6 bases, and 10 bases lay outside the gene matches. CDR1 MNHNS and CDR2 SASEGT come from the germline V gene. CDR3 size: 14 residues. CDR3 nucleotides: TGTGCCAGCAGCTGGACAGGGACGGGCGGGACCCAGTACTTC. Protein: CASSWTGTGGTQYF.

The chain couples TRBV7-8 to TRBJ1-1; no clear D. V was pared by 7 bases and J by 5 bases, with 17 bases between. The CDR3 has 14 amino acids. From germline, CDR1 is SGHVS and CDR2 FQNEAQ. The CDR3 protein is CASNHDGGLTEAFF. DNA for the CDR3: TGTGCCAGCAATCATGACGGCGGTTTGACTGAAGCTTTCTTT.

V is TRBV6-5 and J is TRBJ2-6, with D hard to call. V dropped 6 bases and J dropped 3 bases, with 12 bases sitting between them. Germline V gene sequence: CDR1 MNHEY, CDR2 SVGAGI. The CDR3 spans 15 residues. In nucleotides, the CDR3 is TGTGCCAGCAGCACCAGAGGAGTTGGGGCCAACGTCCTGACTTTC. Protein sequence: CASSTRGVGANVLTF.

The chain recombines TRBV4-3 with TRBJ1-1; 9 bases align to TRBD1. The CDR3 is made up of 16 amino acids. The germline gives CDR1 LGHNA, CDR2 YSLEER. V shed 3 bases, J shed 5 bases, and the junction held 10 bases outside the gene matches. CDR3: CASSQAGTGILTEAFF. In DNA, the CDR3 is TGCGCCAGCAGCCAGGCCGGGACAGGGATTTTGACTGAAGCTTTCTTT.

The count of this clone is one. The chain recombines TRBV5-1 with TRBJ1-1; D is possibly TRBD1 (6 bases). Trimming stripped 9 bases from V and 5 bases from J, with 20 bases between. The germline V gene has CDR1 SGHRS and CDR2 YFSETQ. This CDR3 is built from 14 residues. The CDR3 DNA reads as TGCGCCACCGAGTACAGGGCAAGGCTAACTGAAGCTTTCTTT. It codes for CATEYRARLTEAFF.